This section outlines one T cell receptor beta chain sequence together with its context. The antigen is undetermined. A quantitative 5'-RACE method, one with molecular barcodes, was used to make TCR beta libraries. Each CDR3 protein is one row after TCRdb ran MiXCR on the 5' RACE reads. The repertoire holds more than 650,000 distinct CDR3 sequences, with about 11% as singletons. Germline V gene sequence: CDR1 DFQATT, CDR2 SNEGSKA (reference sequence). V gave up 5 bases and J gave up 4 bases, with 15 bases separating them. CDR3 length: 13 residues. The data stem from a study of CD8 T cells in ankylosing spondylitis. Broader study findings: Disease-linked clones were reportedly significantly enriched in matched ankylosing spondylitis synovial fluid. A TCR beta motif of fewer than ten highly homologous variants appeared characteristic of ankylosing spondylitis blood. Earlier reports found some motif variants in synovial fluid and blood in reactive arthritis.

This TCR was recovered from a male donor with ankylosing spondylitis. The chain joins TRBV20-1 to TRBJ2-7; D is uncertain. The sequencing sample was made of blood, either unsorted or a sorted T cell fraction (not recorded which). CDR3 amino acids: CSAWWAAQYEQYF. As DNA, the CDR3 is TGCAGTGCTTGGTGGGCGGCCCAATACGAGCAGTACTTC.